The rows below give T cell receptor beta chains drawn from one sample of a study of OX40 agonist ivuxolimab in advanced cancers. Data came from immunoSEQ multiplex PCR; TCRdb stores just in-frame clones and leaves some out. In the table there are around 67,000 clones, 80% of which are singletons. The sample consisted of CD4+ or CD8+ T cells sorted from blood, taken in a trial of the OX40 agonist ivuxolimab. Every receptor here comes from an adult with an advanced solid tumor such as melanoma, head and neck, liver or kidney cancer. Each CDR3 is given with its conserved first and last residue. Fields, in order: V gene, J gene, clone size, D gene, CDR3 protein, CDR3 DNA. A D gene is named only where the DNA matches it firmly. Clone size is shown for a subset of rows, as once, few, many or a class of expanded clone.

TRBV30	TRBJ1-2	NA	NA	CAWRAQLAGMGYTF	TGTGCCTGGAGGGCCCAACTGGCTGGGATGGGCTACACCTTC
TRBV7-9	TRBJ2-7	NA	TRBD1	CASRTGANEQYF	TGTGCCAGCAGAACAGGGGCAAACGAGCAGTACTTC
TRBV6-1	TRBJ1-1	NA	NA	CASTRTNTEAFF	TGTGCCAGCACACGGACAAACACTGAAGCTTTCTTT
TRBV30	TRBJ2-7	few	NA	CAWGRGYEQYF	TGTGCCTGGGGACGTGGGTACGAGCAGTACTTC
TRBV6-1	TRBJ2-1	NA	NA	CASRWGEYNEQFF	TGTGCCAGCAGGTGGGGGGAGTACAATGAGCAGTTCTTC
TRBV15	TRBJ2-3	NA	TRBD2	CATSPGLAGGQGADTQYF	TGTGCCACCAGCCCGGGACTAGCGGGGGGGCAAGGGGCAGATACGCAGTATTTT
TRBV5-5	TRBJ1-5	NA	TRBD1	CASSLGDRVGNQPQHF	TGTGCCAGCAGCTTGGGGGACAGGGTGGGCAATCAGCCCCAGCATTTT
TRBV7-8	TRBJ1-2	once	TRBD1	CASTAGQQFYGYTF	TGTGCCAGCACCGCGGGACAGCAGTTCTATGGCTACACCTTC
TRBV5-5	TRBJ1-2	NA	TRBD1	CASSQGAQYGYTF	TGTGCCAGCAGCCAGGGGGCGCAATATGGCTACACCTTC
TRBV25-1	TRBJ2-1	NA	NA	CASRPDGAYNEQFF	TGTGCCAGCAGACCGGATGGGGCCTACAATGAGCAGTTCTTC
TRBV2	TRBJ1-4	few	NA	CASSAGTTNEKLFF	TGTGCCAGCAGTGCGGGGACAACTAATGAAAAACTGTTTTTT
TRBV6-1	TRBJ1-6	NA	NA	CASSEGGPYSSYNSPLHF	TGTGCCAGCAGTGAAGGTGGACCTTATAGCTCCTATAATTCACCCCTCCACTTT
TRBV7-9	TRBJ2-3	once	NA	CASSLAGTRDTQYF	TGTGCCAGCAGCTTAGCGGGGACGAGAGATACGCAGTATTTT
TRBV30	TRBJ2-3	once	TRBD2	CAWTPGLGRADTQYF	TGTGCCTGGACTCCGGGACTAGGAAGGGCAGATACGCAGTATTTT
TRBV7-6	TRBJ2-1	NA	NA	CASSPKGYNEQFF	TGTGCCAGCAGCCCGAAAGGCTACAATGAGCAGTTCTTC
TRBV5-1	TRBJ1-6	NA	NA	CASSSGRGLEPLHF	TGCGCCAGCAGCTCAGGACGGGGCCTCGAACCCCTCCACTTT
TRBV5-4	TRBJ1-1	NA	NA	CASSSPGNTEAFF	TGTGCCAGCAGCTCACCGGGGAACACTGAAGCTTTCTTT
TRBV2	TRBJ2-5	NA	NA	CASSPRGGGTQYF	TGTGCCAGCAGTCCCAGGGGGGGCGGGACCCAGTACTTC
TRBV27	TRBJ2-2	NA	NA	CASSFNRVNTGELFF	TGTGCCAGCAGTTTTAACAGGGTCAACACCGGGGAGCTGTTTTTT
TRBV18	TRBJ1-4	NA	NA	CASSPNGGTNEKLFF	TGTGCCAGCTCACCAAACGGAGGAACTAATGAAAAACTGTTTTTT
TRBV14	TRBJ1-1	once	NA	CASSRIAGRAGTEAFF	TGTGCCAGCAGCCGGATCGCGGGCAGGGCGGGGACTGAAGCTTTCTTT
TRBV11-3	TRBJ2-2	NA	NA	CASSLAGTGELFF	TGTGCCAGCAGCTTAGCGGGTACCGGGGAGCTGTTTTTT
TRBV14	TRBJ2-2	NA	NA	CASSRNNANTGELFF	TGTGCCAGCAGCCGAAATAACGCGAACACCGGGGAGCTGTTTTTT
TRBV7-6	TRBJ2-7	few	TRBD2	CASSLVGGGAHEQYF	TGTGCCAGCAGCTTAGTTGGCGGGGGGGCCCACGAGCAGTACTTC
TRBV2	TRBJ2-7	NA	NA	CASSESAYEQYF	TGTGCCAGCAGTGAATCCGCGTACGAGCAGTACTTC
TRBV29-1	TRBJ1-2	many	NA	CSAATANYGYTF	TGCAGCGCCGCGACAGCAAACTATGGCTACACCTTC
TRBV2	TRBJ1-2	NA	NA	CASSAQGYRYTF	TGTGCCAGCAGTGCACAGGGTTATCGCTACACCTTC
TRBV28	TRBJ2-7	NA	NA	CASSLLSPYYEQYF	TGTGCCAGCAGTTTATTGTCTCCATACTACGAGCAGTACTTC
TRBV9	TRBJ1-2	medium-sized	TRBD1	CASSVGSGGGSSYGYTF	TGTGCCAGCAGCGTTGGGTCAGGGGGCGGGAGTTCATATGGCTACACCTTC
TRBV19	TRBJ1-5	NA	NA	CASRAVGGNQPQHF	TGTGCCAGTAGGGCGGTTGGCGGCAATCAGCCCCAGCATTTT
TRBV7-3	TRBJ1-2	medium-sized	NA	CASSPFSGYGYTF	TGTGCCAGCAGCCCCTTTTCGGGCTATGGCTACACCTTC
TRBV7-9	TRBJ2-7	NA	TRBD1	CASSPGQGFNEQYF	TGTGCCAGCAGCCCCGGACAGGGATTTAACGAGCAGTACTTC
TRBV11-2	TRBJ1-5	NA	NA	CASSLAGGTNQPQHF	TGTGCCAGCAGCTTAGCGGGGGGCACCAATCAGCCCCAGCATTTT
TRBV6-5	TRBJ2-7	few	NA	CASSRTSSYEQYF	TGTGCCAGCAGTCGCACGAGCTCCTACGAGCAGTACTTC
TRBV30	TRBJ2-7	NA	TRBD1	CAWSRGISYEQYF	TGTGCCTGGAGCAGGGGGATCTCCTACGAGCAGTACTTC
TRBV5-1	TRBJ2-1	NA	TRBD2	CASSPGLPRDEQFF	TGCGCCAGCAGCCCGGGACTACCCAGGGATGAGCAGTTCTTC
TRBV7-2	TRBJ1-6	NA	NA	CASSLDTGFSSPLHF	TGTGCCAGCAGCTTAGACACAGGCTTCTCTTCACCCCTCCACTTT
TRBV5-6	TRBJ1-4	NA	NA	CASSWRGNEKLFF	TGTGCCAGCAGTTGGAGGGGGAATGAAAAACTGTTTTTT
TRBV19	TRBJ1-6	NA	NA	CASSTVGSYNSPLHF	TGTGCCAGTAGTACGGTAGGCTCCTATAATTCACCCCTCCACTTT
TRBV6-4	TRBJ1-6	few	NA	CASSGQFGYNSPLHF	TGTGCCAGCAGTGGACAGTTTGGATATAATTCACCCCTCCACTTT
TRBV27	TRBJ2-3	NA	TRBD2	CASSPAGGVDTQYF	TGTGCCAGCAGTCCCGCCGGGGGGGTCGATACGCAGTATTTT
TRBV6-5	TRBJ1-2	NA	NA	CASSYSGSYGYTF	TGTGCCAGCAGTTACTCAGGGAGCTATGGCTACACCTTC
TRBV19	TRBJ1-2	NA	NA	CASSRQGGASYGYTF	TGTGCCAGTAGTAGACAAGGGGGGGCCTCCTATGGCTACACCTTC
TRBV2	TRBJ2-2	NA	NA	CASSDSGSGELFF	TGTGCCAGCAGTGATAGTGGCTCCGGGGAGCTGTTTTTT
TRBV19	TRBJ1-1	few	NA	CASSIGPNTEAFF	TGTGCCAGTAGTATCGGACCGAACACTGAAGCTTTCTTT